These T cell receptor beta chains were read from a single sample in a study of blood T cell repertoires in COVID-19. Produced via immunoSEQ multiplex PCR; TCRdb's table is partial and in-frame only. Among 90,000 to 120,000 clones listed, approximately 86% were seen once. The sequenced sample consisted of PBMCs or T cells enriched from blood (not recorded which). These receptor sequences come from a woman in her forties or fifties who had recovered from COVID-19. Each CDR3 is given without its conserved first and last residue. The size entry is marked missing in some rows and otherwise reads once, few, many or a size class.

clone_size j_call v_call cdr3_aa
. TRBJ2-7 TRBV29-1 SVTPDRGYEQY
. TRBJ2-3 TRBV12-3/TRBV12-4 ASSYDGDTQY
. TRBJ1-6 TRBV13 ASSYVVEEAASPLH
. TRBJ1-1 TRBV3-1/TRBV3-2 ASSSRTGAVLPVEAF
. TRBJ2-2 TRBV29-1 SVATGGSGELF
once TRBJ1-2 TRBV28 ASVGRAGGFYGYT
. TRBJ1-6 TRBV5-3 ARSTGTGVDDSPLH
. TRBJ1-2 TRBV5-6 ASSLGADYYGYT
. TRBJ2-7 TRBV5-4 ASSLPDGSSYEQY
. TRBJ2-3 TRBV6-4 ASSLAGGDTDTQY
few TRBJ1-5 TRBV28 ASSSFPRVRSNQPQH